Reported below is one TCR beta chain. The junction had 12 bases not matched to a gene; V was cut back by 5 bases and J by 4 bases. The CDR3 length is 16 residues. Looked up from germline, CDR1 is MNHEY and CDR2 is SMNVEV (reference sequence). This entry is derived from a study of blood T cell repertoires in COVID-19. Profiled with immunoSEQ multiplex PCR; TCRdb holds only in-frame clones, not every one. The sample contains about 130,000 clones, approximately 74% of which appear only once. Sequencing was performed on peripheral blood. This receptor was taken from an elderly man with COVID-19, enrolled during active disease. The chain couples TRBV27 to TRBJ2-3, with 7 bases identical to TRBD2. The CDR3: CASSLMAGVRSDTQYF. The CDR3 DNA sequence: TGTGCCAGCAGTCTTATGGCGGGAGTTAGGTCAGATACGCAGTATTTT.